This TCR beta chain comes out of a study of control samples from healthy donors and cancer patients. Sequencing was performed with immunoSEQ multiplex PCR; in TCRdb, only in-frame clones are kept and a portion is missing. The data show around 96,000 clones, just over 90% seen once. Germline lookup yields CDR1 KGHSH and CDR2 LQKENI. The V end was cut by 4 bases, the J end by 3 bases, with 6 bases between. This CDR3 is 12 amino acids long. The chain joins TRBV18 to TRBJ1-1, with no clear D. The origin of this receptor is a man between 18 and 35 years old in good health. Sample: blood. The CDR3 coding sequence is TGTGCCAGCTCACTCCAGGACACTGAAGCTTTCTTT. This encodes CASSLQDTEAFF. The entire variable domain, with the rest obtained from reference TRBV18 and TRBJ1-1, is as follows: NAGVMQNPRHLVRRRGQEARLRCSPMKGHSHVYWYRQLPEEGLKFMVYLQKENIIDESGMPKERFSAEFPKEGPSILRIQQVVRGDSAAYFCASSLQDTEAFFGQGTRLTVV.